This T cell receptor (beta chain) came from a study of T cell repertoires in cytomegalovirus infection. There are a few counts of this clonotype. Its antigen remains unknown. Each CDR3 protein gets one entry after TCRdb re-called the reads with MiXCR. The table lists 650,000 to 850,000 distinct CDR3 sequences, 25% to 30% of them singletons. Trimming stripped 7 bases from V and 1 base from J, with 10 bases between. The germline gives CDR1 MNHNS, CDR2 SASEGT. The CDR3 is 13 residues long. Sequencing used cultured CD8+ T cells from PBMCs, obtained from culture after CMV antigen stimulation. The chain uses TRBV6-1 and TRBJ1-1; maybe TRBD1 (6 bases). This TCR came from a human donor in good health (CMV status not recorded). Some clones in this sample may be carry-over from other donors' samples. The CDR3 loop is CASTFRGNTEAFF. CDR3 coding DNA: TGTGCCAGCACCTTCAGGGGGAACACTGAAGCTTTCTTT.